This T cell receptor beta chain was recorded in a study of blood T cell repertoires in COVID-19. V was shortened by 8 bases and J by 5 bases, with 18 bases between the two germline ends. The CDR3 consists of 15 residues. CDR1 and CDR2 (germline): SNHLY, FYNNEI. Sequencing was performed with immunoSEQ multiplex PCR; in TCRdb, only in-frame clones are kept and a portion is missing. There are 250,000 or so clones in the sample; roughly 90% occur only once, and 2% to 2.5% lies in the top ten. Sequencing was carried out using peripheral blood. The TCR originated in a woman aged 55-70 years with COVID-19, enrolled during active disease. The chain is built from TRBV2 and TRBJ1-4, with D unclear. The CDR3 DNA reads as TGTGCCAGCTCCAAGCTCATATCGGGGAATGAAAAACTGTTTTTT. The encoded protein is CASSKLISGNEKLFF.